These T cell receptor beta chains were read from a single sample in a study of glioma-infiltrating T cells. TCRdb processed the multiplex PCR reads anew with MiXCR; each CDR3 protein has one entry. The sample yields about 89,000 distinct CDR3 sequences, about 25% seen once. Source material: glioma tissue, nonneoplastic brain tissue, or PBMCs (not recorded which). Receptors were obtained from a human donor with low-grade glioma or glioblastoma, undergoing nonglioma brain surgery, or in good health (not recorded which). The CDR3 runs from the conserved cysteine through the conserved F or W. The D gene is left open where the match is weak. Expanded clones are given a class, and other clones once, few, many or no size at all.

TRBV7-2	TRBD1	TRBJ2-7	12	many	TGTGCCAGCAGCCAAGACAGGGGCAAACAGTACTTC	CASSQDRGKQYF
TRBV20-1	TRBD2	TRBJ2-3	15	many	TGCAGTGCTAGCGGACCCCTGCGGGGGACAGATACGCAGTATTTT	CSASGPLRGTDTQYF
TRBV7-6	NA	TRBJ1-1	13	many	TGTGCCAGCAGAAGTGATATGAACACTGAAGCTTTCTTT	CASRSDMNTEAFF
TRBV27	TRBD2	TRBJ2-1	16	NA	TGTGCCAGCAGTCCCGTGACTAGCGGGACCTACAATGAGCAGTTCTTC	CASSPVTSGTYNEQFF
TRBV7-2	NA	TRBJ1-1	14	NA	TGTGCCAGCAGCTCACAGGGCTACAGCACTGAAGCTTTCTTT	CASSSQGYSTEAFF
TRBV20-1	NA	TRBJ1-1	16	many	TGCAGTGCTAGAGTAGCGTTTGGGGGGCGCCTGGCTGAAGCTTTCTTT	CSARVAFGGRLAEAFF
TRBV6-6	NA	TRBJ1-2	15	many	TGTGCCAGCAGTTACGATAACGCACAGTCCCAGGGCTACACCTTC	CASSYDNAQSQGYTF
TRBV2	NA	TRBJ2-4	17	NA	TGTGCCAGCAGTGAGTGGGCGAGGATGTCGGCCAAAAACATTCAGTACTTC	CASSEWARMSAKNIQYF
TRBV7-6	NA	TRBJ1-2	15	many	TGTGCCAGCAGCAACCCGAGCAGTCCCAACTATGGCTACACCTTC	CASSNPSSPNYGYTF
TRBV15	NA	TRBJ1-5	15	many	TGTGCCACCAGCAGAGATCGCAGAAACAATCAGCCCCAGCATTTT	CATSRDRRNNQPQHF
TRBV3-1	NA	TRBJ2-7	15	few	TGTGCCAGCAGCCAAGCCGACGGCCCAAACTACGAGCAGTACTTC	CASSQADGPNYEQYF
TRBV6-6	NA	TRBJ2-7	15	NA	TGTGCCAGCAGTTACTCAATGCAGGGTTCCTACGAGCAGTACTTC	CASSYSMQGSYEQYF
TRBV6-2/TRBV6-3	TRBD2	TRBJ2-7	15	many	TGTGCCAGCAGTATACCGGGACTAGCGGGGTACGAGCAGTACTTC	CASSIPGLAGYEQYF
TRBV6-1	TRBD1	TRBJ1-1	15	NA	TGTGCCAGCAGCCGAGGGGACAGGGCGGCCACTGAAGCTTTCTTT	CASSRGDRAATEAFF
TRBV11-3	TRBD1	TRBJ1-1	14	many	TGTGCCAGCAGCTCGGACAGGGGGGACACTGAAGCTTTCTTT	CASSSDRGDTEAFF
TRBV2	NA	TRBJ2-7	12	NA	TGTGCCAGCAGGGACAGCTCCTACGAGCAGTACTTC	CASRDSSYEQYF